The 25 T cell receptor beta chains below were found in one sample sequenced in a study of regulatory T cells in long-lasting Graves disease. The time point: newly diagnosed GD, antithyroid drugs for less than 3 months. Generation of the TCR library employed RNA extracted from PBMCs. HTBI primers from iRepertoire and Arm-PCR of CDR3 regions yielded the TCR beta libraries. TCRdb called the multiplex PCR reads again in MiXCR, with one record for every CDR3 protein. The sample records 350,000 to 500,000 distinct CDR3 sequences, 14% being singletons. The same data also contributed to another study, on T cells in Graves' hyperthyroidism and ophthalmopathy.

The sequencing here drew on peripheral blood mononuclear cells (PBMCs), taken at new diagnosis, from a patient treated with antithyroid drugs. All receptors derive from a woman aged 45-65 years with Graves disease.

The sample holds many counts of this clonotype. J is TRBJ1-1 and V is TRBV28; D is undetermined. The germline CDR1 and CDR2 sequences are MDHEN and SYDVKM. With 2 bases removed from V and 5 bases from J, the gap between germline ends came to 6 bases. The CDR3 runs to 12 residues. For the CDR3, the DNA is TGTGCCAGCAGTTTACCGGGAACTGAAGCTTTCTTT. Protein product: CASSLPGTEAFF. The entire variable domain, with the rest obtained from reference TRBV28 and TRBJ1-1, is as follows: DVKVTQSSRYLVKRTGEKVFLECVQDMDHENMFWYRQDPGLGLRLIYFSYDVKMKEKGDIPEGYSVSREKKERFSLILESASTNQTSMYLCASSLPGTEAFFGQGTRLTVV.

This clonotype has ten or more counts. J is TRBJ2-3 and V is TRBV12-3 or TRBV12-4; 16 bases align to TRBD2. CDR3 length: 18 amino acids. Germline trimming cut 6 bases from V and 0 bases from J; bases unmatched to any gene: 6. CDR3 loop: CASSSGTSGRESTDTQYF. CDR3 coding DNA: TGTGCCAGCAGCTCCGGGACTAGCGGGAGGGAAAGCACAGATACGCAGTATTTT.

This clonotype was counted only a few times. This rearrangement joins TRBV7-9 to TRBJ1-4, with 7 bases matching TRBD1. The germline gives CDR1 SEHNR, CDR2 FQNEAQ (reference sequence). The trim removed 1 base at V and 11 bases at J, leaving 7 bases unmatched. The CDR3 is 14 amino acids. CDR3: CASSLGQGLTKLFF. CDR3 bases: TGTGCCAGCAGCTTAGGACAGGGCCTAACCAAACTGTTTTTT.

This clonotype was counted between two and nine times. The CDR3 DNA follows: TGCGCCAGCAGCTTGGGTATGGGCTATGGGTGGGACTCCTACAATGAGCAGTTCTTC. Translating gives CASSLGMGYGWDSYNEQFF. The chain is built from TRBV5-1 and TRBJ2-1; no reliable D call. CDR3 length: 19 amino acids. Germline CDR1 is SGHRS and CDR2 is YFSETQ. Deletions cut 0 bases from V and 0 bases from J, with 19 bases between. The whole variable domain, filled in from reference TRBV5-1 and TRBJ2-1, reads KAGVTQTPRYLIKTRGQQVTLSCSPISGHRSVSWYQQTPGQGLQFLFEYFSETQRNKGNFPGRFSGRQFSNSRSEMNVSTLELGDSALYLCASSLGMGYGWDSYNEQFFGPGTRLTVL.

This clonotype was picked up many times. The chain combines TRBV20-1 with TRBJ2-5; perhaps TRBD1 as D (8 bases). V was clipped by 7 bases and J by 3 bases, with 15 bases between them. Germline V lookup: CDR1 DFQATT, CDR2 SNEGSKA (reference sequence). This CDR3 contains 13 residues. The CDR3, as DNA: TGCAGTGTGGACAGGGCGGGGGAAGAGACCCAGTACTTC. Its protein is CSVDRAGEETQYF.

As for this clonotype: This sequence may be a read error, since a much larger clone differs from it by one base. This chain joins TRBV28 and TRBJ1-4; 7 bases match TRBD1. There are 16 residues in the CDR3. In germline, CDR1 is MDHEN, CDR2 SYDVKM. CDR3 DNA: TGTGCCAGCAGTTTATTCCCTCAGGGGGGTAATGAAAAACTGTCTTTT. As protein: CASSLFPQGGNEKLSF.

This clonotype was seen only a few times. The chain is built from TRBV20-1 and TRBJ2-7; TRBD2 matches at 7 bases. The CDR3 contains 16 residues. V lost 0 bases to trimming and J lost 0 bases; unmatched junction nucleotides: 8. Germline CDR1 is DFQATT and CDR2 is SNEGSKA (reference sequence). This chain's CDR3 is CSARDWRLADSYEQYF. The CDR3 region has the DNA TGCAGTGCTAGAGATTGGAGACTAGCTGACTCCTACGAGCAGTACTTC.

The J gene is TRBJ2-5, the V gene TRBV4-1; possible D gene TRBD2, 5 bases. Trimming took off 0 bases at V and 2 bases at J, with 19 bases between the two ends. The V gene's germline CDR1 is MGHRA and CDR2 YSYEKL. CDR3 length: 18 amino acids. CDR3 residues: CASSQDRWDSEVQETQYF. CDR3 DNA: TGCGCCAGCAGCCAAGATCGTTGGGATAGCGAGGTTCAAGAGACCCAGTACTTC.

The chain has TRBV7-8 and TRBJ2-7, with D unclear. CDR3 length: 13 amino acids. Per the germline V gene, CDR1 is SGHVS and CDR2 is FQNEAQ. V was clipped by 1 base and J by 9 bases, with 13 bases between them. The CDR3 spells CASSLDLEVGQYF. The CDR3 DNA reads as TGTGCCAGCAGCTTAGATCTAGAGGTGGGGCAGTACTTC.

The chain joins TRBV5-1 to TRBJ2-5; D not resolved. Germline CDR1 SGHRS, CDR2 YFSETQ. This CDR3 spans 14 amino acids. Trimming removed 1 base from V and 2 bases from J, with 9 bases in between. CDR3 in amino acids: CASSLIPEQETQYF. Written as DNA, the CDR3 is TGCGCCAGCAGCTTGATACCAGAGCAAGAGACCCAGTACTTC.

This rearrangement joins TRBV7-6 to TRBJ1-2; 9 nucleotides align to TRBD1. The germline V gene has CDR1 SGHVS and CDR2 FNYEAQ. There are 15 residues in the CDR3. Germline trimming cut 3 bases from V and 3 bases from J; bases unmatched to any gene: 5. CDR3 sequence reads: CASSFGQGSDYGYTF. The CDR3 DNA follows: TGTGCCAGCAGCTTCGGACAGGGGAGCGACTATGGCTACACCTTC.

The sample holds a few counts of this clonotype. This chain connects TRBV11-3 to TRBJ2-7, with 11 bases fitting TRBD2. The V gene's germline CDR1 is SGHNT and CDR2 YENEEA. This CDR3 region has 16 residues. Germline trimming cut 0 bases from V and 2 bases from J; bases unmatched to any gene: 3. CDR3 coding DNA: TGTGCCAGCAGCTTAGATAGGACTAGCGGGCCCTACGAGCAGTACTTC. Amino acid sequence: CASSLDRTSGPYEQYF.

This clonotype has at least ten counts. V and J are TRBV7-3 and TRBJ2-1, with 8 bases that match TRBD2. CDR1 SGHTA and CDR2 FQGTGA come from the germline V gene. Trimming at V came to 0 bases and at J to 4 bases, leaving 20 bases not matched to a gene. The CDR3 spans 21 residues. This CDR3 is CASSLTPGGGLGSVMYNEQFF. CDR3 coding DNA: TGTGCCAGCAGCTTAACCCCAGGAGGGGGACTAGGTTCCGTCATGTACAATGAGCAGTTCTTC.

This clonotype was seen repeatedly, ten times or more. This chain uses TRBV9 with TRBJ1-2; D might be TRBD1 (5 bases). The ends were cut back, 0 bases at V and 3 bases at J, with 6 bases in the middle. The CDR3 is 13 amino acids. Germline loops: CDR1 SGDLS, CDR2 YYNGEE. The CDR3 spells CASSVVGDYGYTF. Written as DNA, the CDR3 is TGTGCCAGCAGCGTAGTAGGGGACTATGGCTACACCTTC.

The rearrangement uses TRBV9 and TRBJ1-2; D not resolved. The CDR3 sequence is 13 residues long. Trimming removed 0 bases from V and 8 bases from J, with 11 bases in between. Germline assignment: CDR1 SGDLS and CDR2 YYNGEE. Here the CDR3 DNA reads TGTGCCAGCAGCGTAGACGGGAGAGGCGGCTACACCTTC. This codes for CASSVDGRGGYTF.

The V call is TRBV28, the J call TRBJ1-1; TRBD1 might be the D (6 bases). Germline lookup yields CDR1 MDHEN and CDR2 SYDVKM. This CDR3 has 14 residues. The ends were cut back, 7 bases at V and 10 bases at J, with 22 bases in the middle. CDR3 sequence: CASTNLQGSSAAFF. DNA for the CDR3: TGTGCCAGCACCAACCTACAGGGAAGTTCCGCAGCTTTCTTT.

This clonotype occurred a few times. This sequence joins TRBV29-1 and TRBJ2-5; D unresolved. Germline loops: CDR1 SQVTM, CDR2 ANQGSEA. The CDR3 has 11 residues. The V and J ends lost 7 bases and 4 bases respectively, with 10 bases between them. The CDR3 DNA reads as TGCAGCGGGACCTATTTAGAGACCCAGTACTTC. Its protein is CSGTYLETQYF.

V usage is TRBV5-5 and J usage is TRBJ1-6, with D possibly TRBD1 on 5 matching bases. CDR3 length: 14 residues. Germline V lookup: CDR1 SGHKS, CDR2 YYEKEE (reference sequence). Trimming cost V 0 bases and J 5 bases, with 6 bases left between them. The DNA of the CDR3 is TGTGCCAGCAGCTTGGAGGGGCATAATTCACCCCTCCACTTT. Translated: CASSLEGHNSPLHF.

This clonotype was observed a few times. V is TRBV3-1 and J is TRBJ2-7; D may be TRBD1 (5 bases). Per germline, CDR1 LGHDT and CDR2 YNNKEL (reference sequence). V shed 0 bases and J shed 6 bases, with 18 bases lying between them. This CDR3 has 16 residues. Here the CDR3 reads CASSQDPNPGAFEQYF. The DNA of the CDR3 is TGTGCCAGCAGCCAAGATCCGAACCCTGGGGCGTTCGAGCAGTACTTC.

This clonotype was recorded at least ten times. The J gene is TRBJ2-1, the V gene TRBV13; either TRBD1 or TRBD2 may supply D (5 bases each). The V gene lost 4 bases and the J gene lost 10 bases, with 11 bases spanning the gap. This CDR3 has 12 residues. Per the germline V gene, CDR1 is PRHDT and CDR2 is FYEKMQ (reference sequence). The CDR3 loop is CASSSGWGEQFF. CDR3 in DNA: TGTGCCAGCAGCTCTGGGTGGGGGGAGCAGTTCTTC.

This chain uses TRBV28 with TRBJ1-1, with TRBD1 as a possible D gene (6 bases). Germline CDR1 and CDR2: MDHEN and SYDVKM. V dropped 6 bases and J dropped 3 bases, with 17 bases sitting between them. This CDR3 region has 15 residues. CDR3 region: CASSQSGGRDTEAFF. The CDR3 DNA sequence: TGTGCCAGCAGCCAATCTGGGGGCAGGGACACTGAAGCTTTCTTT.

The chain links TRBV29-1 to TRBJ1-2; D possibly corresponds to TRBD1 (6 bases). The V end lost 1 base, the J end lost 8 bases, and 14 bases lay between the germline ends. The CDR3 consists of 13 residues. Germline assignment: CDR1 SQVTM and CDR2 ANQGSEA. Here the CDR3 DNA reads TGCAGCGTTGAAGTAGGAACAGGGTACGGCTACACCTTC. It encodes CSVEVGTGYGYTF.

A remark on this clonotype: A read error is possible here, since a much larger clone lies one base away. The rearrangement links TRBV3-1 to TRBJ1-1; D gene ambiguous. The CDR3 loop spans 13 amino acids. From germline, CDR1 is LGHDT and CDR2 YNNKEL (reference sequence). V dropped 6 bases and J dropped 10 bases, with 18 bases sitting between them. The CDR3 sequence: CASRLHRGMGAFF. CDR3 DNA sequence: TGTGCCAGCAGGCTCCACCGGGGTATGGGAGCTTTCTTT.

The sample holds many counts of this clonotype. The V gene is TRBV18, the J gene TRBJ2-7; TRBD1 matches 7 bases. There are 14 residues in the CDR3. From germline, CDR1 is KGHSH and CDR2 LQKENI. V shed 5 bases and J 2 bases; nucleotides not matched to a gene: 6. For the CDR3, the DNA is TGTGCCAGCTCAATGACAGGGTGGACCTACGAGCAGTACTTC. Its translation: CASSMTGWTYEQYF. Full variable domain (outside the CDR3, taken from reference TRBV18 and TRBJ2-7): NAGVMQNPRHLVRRRGQEARLRCSPMKGHSHVYWYRQLPEEGLKFMVYLQKENIIDESGMPKERFSAEFPKEGPSILRIQQVVRGDSAAYFCASSMTGWTYEQYFGPGTRLTVT.

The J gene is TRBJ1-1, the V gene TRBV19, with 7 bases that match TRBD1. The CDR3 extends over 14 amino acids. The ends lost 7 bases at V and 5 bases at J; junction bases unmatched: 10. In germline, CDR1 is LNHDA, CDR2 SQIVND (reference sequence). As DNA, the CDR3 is TGTGCCAGTACCTCTTACAGGGGCGAGACTGAAGCTTTCTTT. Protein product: CASTSYRGETEAFF.